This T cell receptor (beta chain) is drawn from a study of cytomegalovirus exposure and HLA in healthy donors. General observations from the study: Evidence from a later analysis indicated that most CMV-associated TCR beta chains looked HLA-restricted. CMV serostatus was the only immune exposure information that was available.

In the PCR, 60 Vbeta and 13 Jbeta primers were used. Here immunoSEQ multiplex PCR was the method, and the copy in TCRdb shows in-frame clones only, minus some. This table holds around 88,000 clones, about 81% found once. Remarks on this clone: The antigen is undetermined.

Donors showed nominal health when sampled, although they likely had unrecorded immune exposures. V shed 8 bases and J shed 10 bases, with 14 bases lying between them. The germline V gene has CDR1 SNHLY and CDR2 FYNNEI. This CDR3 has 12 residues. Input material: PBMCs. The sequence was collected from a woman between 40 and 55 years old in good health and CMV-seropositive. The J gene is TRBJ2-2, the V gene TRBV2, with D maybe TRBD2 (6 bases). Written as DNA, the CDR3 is TGTGCCAGCGGCATCGGGAGTCTGGAGCTGTTTTTT. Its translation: CASGIGSLELFF.